This TCR beta chain was observed in a study of regulatory and conventional T cells in RAG deficiency (dated 2017 in TCRdb). Concerning the study at large: The study used high-throughput TCR beta sequencing to compare repertoire diversity and composition of Treg, conventional CD4+ and CD8+ T cells between RAG-deficient patients and healthy controls.

Libraries were constructed by the immunoSEQ multiplex PCR assay. Genomic DNA from the sorted T-cell subsets was used to amplify and sequence rearranged TCR beta chain products. On the study's bioinformatics: Shannon entropy and Simpson indices were used to quantify the repertoire diversity of productive TCR beta rearrangements. Clonal expansion was assessed by the summed frequency of the 100 most abundant productive TCR beta clonotypes among total reads. A self-reactivity index based on amino acid usage at CDR3beta positions 6 and 7 was applied to the TRB repertoires. Two-way ANOVA was used for repertoire analyses, and Student t or Mann-Whitney tests were used for flow cytometric analyses. TCRdb holds this immuneACCESS table with in-frame rearrangements only. Some clones are missing; in checked studies, unresolved V genes explain under half, and the rest has no known cause. The D gene and trimming were derived from the DNA, and the V and J assignments and clone size from that table. Here the sample has about 30,000 clones; about 80% occur a single time. The top ten clonotypes cover roughly 3.5% of the sample.

A few counts support this clone. The target of this receptor is not known. No qualities accompany the bases; no much larger clone lies one base away. For CDR1 and CDR2, the germline V gene lists SGDLS and YYNGEE. The CDR3 measures 14 amino acids from cysteine to phenylalanine. The read is trimmed to its CDR3 DNA, 42 bases read in frame from base 1. Between the V and J ends, shortened by 3 bases and 5 bases respectively, the junction contains 9 bases. Summary of the overall study and its limitations: Some T-cell subset analyses were not done for some subjects. Shorter CDR3 lengths were found in all patient T-cell subsets, and >85% Treg-Tconv repertoire overlap at nucleotide and amino acid level was observed in Omenn syndrome patients. Compared with control T-cell subpopulations, the RAG-deficient patients had markedly lower Shannon entropy and higher Simpson indices. Unique TCR beta sequences from Treg cells were roughly 94-fold fewer in Omenn syndrome and CID/AS patients than controls, versus 7.5 to 10-fold for other subsets. In Omenn syndrome patients, sorted CD25-high CD127-low cells may represent peripherally activated cells rather than bona fide Treg cells.

Conventional CD4+ T cells were purified from blood as CD25-low CD127-high cells before genomic DNA extraction. Eight or nine healthy control donors were used as the comparison group for repertoire analyses. This sample was also put to use in a study of regulatory T cells. The second study's paper adds: For the multiplex PCR, 52 forward TRBV primers and 13 reverse TRBJ primers were used, and amplification bias was corrected with both assay-based and computational methods. Patient repertoires showed restricted unique TRB V-J pairs and skewed V and J gene usage, most marked in regulatory T cells. Between CD3G-deficient patients and healthy controls, the study compared T-cell receptor beta repertoires in sorted regulatory T cells, conventional CD4+ T cells and CD8+ T cells. Ficoll density separation was used to isolate peripheral blood mononuclear cells. Rearranged TRB loci were amplified from genomic DNA by multiplex PCR within the immunoSEQ assay. An Illumina HiSeq platform was used to sequence the TRB amplicons. Custom algorithms error-filtered the raw sequences and aligned the raw sequences to reference gene sequences, after which the immunoSEQ online tools were used for analysis. Frequencies of productive and nonproductive TRB rearrangements were assessed among unique sequences as well as among total sequences. For group comparisons, t tests, Mann-Whitney tests or two-way ANOVA were performed in Prism software.

The sequence came from a human donor in good health. The sequencing input was CD4+ effector T cells sorted from blood. The rearranged segments are TRBV9 and TRBJ1-6; the D gene remains uncertain. DNA sequence: TGTGCCAGCAGCGGGCCCAGAGATAATTCACCCCTCCACTTT. It translates to CASSGPRDNSPLHF.